The TCR beta chain described here comes from a study of shared clonotypes between healthy human individuals. This CDR3 contains 19 residues. V shed 6 bases, J shed 3 bases, and the junction held 14 bases outside the gene matches. Germline values: CDR1 SGHTA, CDR2 FQGNSA. TCRdb keeps only in-frame clones here, not all; method: immunoSEQ multiplex PCR. Of roughly 1,000,000 clones in the sample, more than 75% were seen once. The chain joins TRBV7-2 to TRBJ2-1; TRBD2 matches 13 bases. The clonotype originates from a man between 18 and 29 years old in good health. Some clones in this sample may be carry-over from other donors' samples. The material sequenced was memory CD4+ T cells from PBMCs. Documented subset: CD45RA-negative fraction. In DNA, the CDR3 is TGTGCCAGCAGTCCGAGGACTAGCGGGAGTGTGGTTGGCTACAATGAGCAGTTCTTC. Protein product: CASSPRTSGSVVGYNEQFF.